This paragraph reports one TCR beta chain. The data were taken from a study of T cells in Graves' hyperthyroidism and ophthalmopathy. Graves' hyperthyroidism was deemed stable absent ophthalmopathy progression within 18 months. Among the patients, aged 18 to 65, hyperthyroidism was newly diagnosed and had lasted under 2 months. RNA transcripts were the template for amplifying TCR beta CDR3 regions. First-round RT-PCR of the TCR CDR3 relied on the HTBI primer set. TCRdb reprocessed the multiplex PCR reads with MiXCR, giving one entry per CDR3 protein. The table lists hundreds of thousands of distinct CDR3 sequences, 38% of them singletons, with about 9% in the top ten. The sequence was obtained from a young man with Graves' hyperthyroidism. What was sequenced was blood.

CDR3 amino acids: CSASKQAQHF. CDR3 in DNA: TGCAGTGCTAGTAAACAGGCCCAGCATTTT. V and J are TRBV20-1 and TRBJ1-5; D perhaps matches TRBD1 (5 bases). This CDR3 comprises 10 residues. Trimming took 3 bases from V and 11 from J, leaving 8 bases between them. The germline gives CDR1 DFQATT, CDR2 SNEGSKA (reference sequence).